This TCR beta chain derives from a study of Graves' ophthalmopathy and Graves' hyperthyroidism. The study, taken as a whole, reports: Blood also contained most of the expanded thyroid clonotypes above 0.001 frequency.

Trimming shortened V by 1 base and J by 11 bases, and 27 bases separated the two germline ends. Germline CDR1 and CDR2: LNHDA and SQIVND (reference sequence). The length of the CDR3 is 18 residues. Other autoimmune diseases, uncontrolled infections, pregnancy or lactation ruled patients out of participation. The PBMCs used were ones drawn from approximately 9.9 ml of fresh peripheral blood. Concerning this clonotype: Antigen: not known.

For repertoire sequencing, the TCR beta CDR3 regions were amplified from RNA transcripts. First-round RT-PCR with HTBI primers preceded a second-round multiplex PCR. TCRdb independently ran MiXCR on the multiplex PCR reads; one entry per CDR3 protein. The sample yields a few hundred thousand distinct CDR3 sequences, about 18% seen once. The chain employs TRBV19 and TRBJ1-5, with D perhaps TRBD1 (6 bases). The sample consisted of peripheral blood. The TCR originated in an adult woman with stable Graves' hyperthyroidism. CDR3 in amino acids: CASSIVSAGAGEKSAQHF. CDR3 nucleotide sequence: TGTGCCAGTAGTATAGTCAGCGCGGGCGCAGGGGAAAAATCGGCCCAGCATTTT.